This TCR beta chain was documented in a study of beta chain features in type 1 diabetes. Study findings and constraints: Patients with type 1 diabetes showed fewer VDJ junction insertions and more deletions.

Heparinised blood was drawn once per donor, averaging approximately 0.12 L. Expressed TCRB transcripts were sequenced, since all the RNA that had been isolated was reverse transcribed. Naive, central memory and regulatory T cell samples yielded about 3.57 million reads on average. Produced via immunoSEQ multiplex PCR; TCRdb's table is partial and in-frame only. The sample lists about 320,000 clones; around 15% were seen once. With respect to this clone: The target antigen is unknown.

This clonotype was sampled from a man in his thirties or forties in good health. Sequenced sample: central memory CD4+ T cells from blood.

This chain's CDR3 is CASSLLSGGEDTQYF. The CDR3 region has the DNA TGTGCCAGCAGCTTGTTAAGCGGGGGAGAGGATACGCAGTATTTT. The chain employs TRBV5-6 and TRBJ2-3; 8 nucleotides align to TRBD2. V shed 1 base, J shed 6 bases, and the junction held 7 bases outside the gene matches. CDR1 SGHDT and CDR2 YYEEEE come from the germline V gene. CDR3 length equals 15 residues.